This passage covers 5 T cell receptor delta chains from one sample sequenced in a study of gammadelta T cells in human blood. TCRdb re-identified clones in the RT-PCR reads via CATT. Among several hundred delta-chain clones listed, around 52% were seen once. Input material: non-Vgamma9Vdelta2 gamma-delta T cells from fetal blood. Receptors originate from a human fetus.

With respect to this clone: It differs at one base from a far larger clone, so likely a read error. Other DNA variants within this sample encode the same CDR3. The chain employs TRDV2 and TRDJ1; TRDD3 agrees at 9 bases. This CDR3 contains 15 residues. CDR1 is GEAIGNYY and CDR2 is EKD in the germline V gene. The CDR3 reads CACDKGDTYTDKLIF. The CDR3 bases are TGTGCATGTGACAAAGGGGATACGTACACCGATAAACTCATCTTT.

Notes on this clone: The TCRdb protein comes from a much larger clone and disagrees with this DNA's translation at residue 16, likely due to a read error; the protein given here is derived from the DNA. V gene TRDV2 combines with J gene TRDJ3; TRDD3 agrees at 12 bases. CDR1 and CDR2 (germline): GEAIGNYY, EKD. CDR3 size: 20 residues. This chain's CDR3 is CACDTDWGIPYSWDTGQMFF. CDR3 DNA sequence: TGTGCCTGTGACACCGACTGGGGGATACCCTACTCCTGGGACACCGGACAGATGTTTTTC.

For this clone: The protein recorded in TCRdb matches a much larger clone and deviates from this DNA's translation at residue 11, suggesting a read error; the protein here is obtained by translating the DNA. The V call is TRDV2, the J call TRDJ1; 9 nucleotides align to TRDD3. The CDR3 length is 15 residues. Germline V lookup: CDR1 GEAIGNYY, CDR2 EKD. This CDR3 reads CACDKPGDTTNKLIF. In nucleotides, the CDR3 is TGTGCCTGTGACAAGCCGGGGGATACCACCAATAAACTCATCTTT.

With respect to this clone: The translation of this DNA and the TCRdb protein of a much larger clone differ at residue 7, probably owing to a read error; the protein shown here is translated from the DNA. The chain couples TRDV2 to TRDJ3; 7 bases are shared with TRDD3. V lost 0 bases to trimming and J lost 0 bases; unmatched junction nucleotides: 10. From germline, CDR1 is GEAIGNYY and CDR2 EKD. The CDR3 runs to 20 residues. The CDR3: CACDTDCGIPYSWDTRQMFF. Here the CDR3 DNA reads TGTGCCTGTGACACCGACTGTGGGATACCCTACTCCTGGGACACCCGACAGATGTTTTTC.

This clone is deemed large. Additional DNA sequences in this sample encode the identical CDR3. The genes are TRDV1 and TRDJ1; the match to TRDD3 covers 10 bases. V lost 3 bases, J lost 4 bases, and 5 bases stayed unmatched. The CDR3 contains 15 residues. Per germline, CDR1 TSWWSYY and CDR2 QGS. CDR3 coding DNA: TGTGCTCTTGGGGAGTACTGGGGGATTGGCGATAAACTCATCTTT. The encoded protein is CALGEYWGIGDKLIF.